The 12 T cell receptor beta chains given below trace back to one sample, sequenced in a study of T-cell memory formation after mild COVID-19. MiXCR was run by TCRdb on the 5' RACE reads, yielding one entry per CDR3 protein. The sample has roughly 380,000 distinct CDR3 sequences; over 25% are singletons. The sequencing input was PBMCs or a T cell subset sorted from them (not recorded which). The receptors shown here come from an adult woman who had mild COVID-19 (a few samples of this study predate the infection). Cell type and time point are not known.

The CDR3 region is CASSLEGSGTDTQYF. DNA of the CDR3: TGTGCCAGCAGCTTAGAGGGATCCGGCACAGATACGCAGTATTTT. The chain couples TRBV11-2 to TRBJ2-3; D is uncertain. Trimming cost V 0 bases and J 1 base, with 8 bases left between them. This CDR3 is 15 amino acids long. CDR1 is SGHAT and CDR2 is FQNNGV in the germline V gene.

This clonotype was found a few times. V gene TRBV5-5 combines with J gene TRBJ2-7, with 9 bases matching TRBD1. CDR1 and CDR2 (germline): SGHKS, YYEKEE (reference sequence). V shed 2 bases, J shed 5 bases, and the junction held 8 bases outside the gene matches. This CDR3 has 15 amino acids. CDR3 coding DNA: TGTGCCAGCAGCTTTCCCGACAGGGGGGTCCACGAGCAGTACTTC. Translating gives CASSFPDRGVHEQYF.

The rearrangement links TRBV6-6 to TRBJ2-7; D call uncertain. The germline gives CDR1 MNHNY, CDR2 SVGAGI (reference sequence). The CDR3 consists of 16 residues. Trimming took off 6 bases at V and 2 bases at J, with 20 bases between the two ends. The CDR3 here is CASSYRTPPGPYEQYF. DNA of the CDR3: TGTGCCAGCAGCTACCGAACGCCCCCAGGTCCCTACGAGCAGTACTTC.

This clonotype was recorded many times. The CDR3 nucleotides are TGCGCCAGCAGCTTAAGCGGCATGAACACTGAAGCTTTCTTT. This translates into CASSLSGMNTEAFF. The J gene is TRBJ1-1, the V gene TRBV5-1; D gene ambiguous. Germline-derived CDR1 and CDR2 are SGHRS and YFSETQ. The length of the CDR3 is 14 residues. Trimming cost V 2 bases and J 0 bases, with 8 bases left between them.

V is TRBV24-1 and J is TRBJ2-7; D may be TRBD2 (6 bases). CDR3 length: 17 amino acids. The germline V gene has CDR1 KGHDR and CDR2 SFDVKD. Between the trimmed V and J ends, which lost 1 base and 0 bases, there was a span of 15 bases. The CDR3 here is CATSDFILSGSSYEQYF. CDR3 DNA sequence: TGTGCCACCAGTGATTTCATTCTAAGCGGGTCCTCCTACGAGCAGTACTTC.

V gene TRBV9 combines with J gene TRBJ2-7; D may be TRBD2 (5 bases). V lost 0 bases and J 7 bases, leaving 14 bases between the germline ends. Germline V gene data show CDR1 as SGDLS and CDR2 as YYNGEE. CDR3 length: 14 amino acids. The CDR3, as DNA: TGTGCCAGCAGCGTAGATCGGGCTAGCCGAGAGCAGTACTTC. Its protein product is CASSVDRASREQYF.

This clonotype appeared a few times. The CDR3 is CSAGQVPSNQPQHF. The DNA of the CDR3 is TGCAGTGCTGGACAGGTACCAAGCAATCAGCCCCAGCATTTT. This chain links TRBV20-1 with TRBJ1-5, with 7 bases that match TRBD1. Losses at the gene ends were 5 bases for V and 1 base for J; bases not matched to a gene: 5. CDR3 size: 14 residues. Germline V gene data show CDR1 as DFQATT and CDR2 as SNEGSKA (reference sequence).

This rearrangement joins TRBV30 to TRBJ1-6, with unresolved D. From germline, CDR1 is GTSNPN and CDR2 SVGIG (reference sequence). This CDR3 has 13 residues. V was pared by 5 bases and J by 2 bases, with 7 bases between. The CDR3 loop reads CAWGETYNSPLHF. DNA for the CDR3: TGTGCCTGGGGAGAGACCTATAATTCACCCCTCCACTTT. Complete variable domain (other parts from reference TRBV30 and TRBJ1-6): SQTIHQWPATLVQPVGSPLSLECTVEGTSNPNLYWYRQAAGRGLQLLFYSVGIGQISSEVPQNLSASRPQDRQFILSSKKLLLSDSGFYLCAWGETYNSPLHFGNGTRLTVT.

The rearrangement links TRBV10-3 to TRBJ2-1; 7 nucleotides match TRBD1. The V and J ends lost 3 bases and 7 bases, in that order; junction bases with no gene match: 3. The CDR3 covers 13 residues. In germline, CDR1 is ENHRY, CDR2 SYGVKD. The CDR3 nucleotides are TGTGCCATCAGTGACAGACAGGGTAATGAGCAGTTCTTC. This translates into CAISDRQGNEQFF.

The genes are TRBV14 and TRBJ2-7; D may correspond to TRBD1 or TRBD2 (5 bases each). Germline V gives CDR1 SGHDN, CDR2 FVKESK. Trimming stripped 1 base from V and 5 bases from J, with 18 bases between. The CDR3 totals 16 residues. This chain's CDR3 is CASSQARTLMGHEQYF. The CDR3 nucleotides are TGTGCCAGCAGCCAAGCCCGGACATTAATGGGACACGAGCAGTACTTC.

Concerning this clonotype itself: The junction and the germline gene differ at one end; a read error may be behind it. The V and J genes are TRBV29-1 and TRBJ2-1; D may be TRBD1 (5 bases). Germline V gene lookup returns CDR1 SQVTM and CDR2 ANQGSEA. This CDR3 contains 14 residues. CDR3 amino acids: CSAEQASSYNEQFF. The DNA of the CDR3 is TGCAGCGCTGAACAGGCTAGCTCCTACAATGAGCAGTTCTTC.

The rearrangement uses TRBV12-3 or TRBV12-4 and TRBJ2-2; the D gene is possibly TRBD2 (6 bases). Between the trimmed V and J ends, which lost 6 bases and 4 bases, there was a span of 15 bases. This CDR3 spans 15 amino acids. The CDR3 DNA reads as TGTGCCAGCAGATTGGGGGGAGTAGGCACCGGGGAGCTGTTTTTT. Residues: CASRLGGVGTGELFF.